This is a list of T cell receptor beta chains from one sample in a study of T-cell reconstitution after alpha-beta-depleted transplantation in children. TCRdb passed the PCR reads through MiXCR, listing each CDR3 protein once. The table includes around 400,000 distinct CDR3 sequences, about a tenth detected once. The specimen comprised PBMCs from the stem cell graft donor, sampled from the stem cell graft. Source of these receptors: a human donor who donated a stem cell graft to a child with acute myeloid leukemia. The CDR3 runs from the conserved cysteine through the conserved F or W. The D gene is left open where the match is weak. Size values are once, few and many counts, or a class for expanded clones, and some rows have none.

clone size	V gene	D gene	J gene	CDR3 DNA	CDR3 protein
many	TRBV7-2	TRBD1	TRBJ2-7	TGTGCCAGCAGCATAGGGACAGGGGGCTCCTACGAGCAGTACTTC	CASSIGTGGSYEQYF
many	TRBV7-2	TRBD2	TRBJ2-5	TGTGCCAGCAGCTTAGAAGGACTAGCGGAAGAGACCCAGTACTTC	CASSLEGLAEETQYF
.	TRBV27	TRBD2	TRBJ2-7	TGTGCCAGCAGTTTCTATTCCGGGGCCGGGACTAGCGGGAGTAAGCGGTACTTC	CASSFYSGAGTSGSKRYF
.	TRBV5-1	TRBD1	TRBJ1-1	TGCGCCAGCAGCTTGGCCGGGACAGGGTTTGGCACTGAAGCTTTCTTT	CASSLAGTGFGTEAFF
many	TRBV5-1	.	TRBJ2-1	TGCGCCAGCAGCTTAATAGGACTCAATGAGCAGTTCTTC	CASSLIGLNEQFF
.	TRBV9	TRBD2	TRBJ2-3	TGTGCCAGCAGCGTAGCGGGAGGGCCCCATAGCACAGATACGCAGTATTTT	CASSVAGGPHSTDTQYF
few	TRBV2	.	TRBJ2-2	TGTGCCAGCCTAGAGGGGGACGGGGAGCTGTTTTTT	CASLEGDGELFF
few	TRBV19	.	TRBJ1-5	TGTGCCAGTAGTCTTCCGATAGGGGATATAGGCAATCAGCCCCAGCATTTT	CASSLPIGDIGNQPQHF
.	TRBV12-3/TRBV12-4	TRBD1	TRBJ2-2	TGTGCCAGACCGGGACAGCCCCACAACACCGGGGAGCTGTTTTTT	CARPGQPHNTGELFF
many	TRBV29-1	.	TRBJ1-1	TGCAGCGTTGAATGGGCGGCGGAAGCTTTCTTT	CSVEWAAEAFF
few	TRBV3-1	TRBD1	TRBJ2-6	TGTGCCAGCAGCCAAGACCCCGGGACAGGGGGGACTGGGGCCAACGTCCTGACTTTC	CASSQDPGTGGTGANVLTF
many	TRBV9	TRBD1	TRBJ2-5	TGTGCCAGCAGCAAACGGGACAGCCAAGAGACCCAGTACTTC	CASSKRDSQETQYF
few	TRBV7-2	.	TRBJ2-5	TGTGCCAGCAGCCGTACAGGCTTGGGGACCCAGTACTTC	CASSRTGLGTQYF
few	TRBV27	.	TRBJ2-1	TGTGCCAGCAGTTTACAGTCCGGGTACAATGAGCAGTTCTTC	CASSLQSGYNEQFF
few	TRBV20-1	TRBD2	TRBJ2-3	TGCAGTGCTCCTCCAGACTTAGCGGGAGTAGGTGCAGATACGCAGTATTTT	CSAPPDLAGVGADTQYF
many	TRBV7-9	.	TRBJ2-3	TGTGCCTTTGAAACAGATACGCAGTATTTT	CAFETDTQYF
.	TRBV10-3	TRBD2	TRBJ2-3	TGTGCCATCAGTGGAGGACTAGCGGATCAAGATACGCAGTATTTT	CAISGGLADQDTQYF
many	TRBV7-2	TRBD1	TRBJ2-5	TGTGCCAGCAGCATACGGACAGGACAAGAGACCCAGTACTTC	CASSIRTGQETQYF
.	TRBV12-3/TRBV12-4	.	TRBJ2-1	TGTGCCAGCACCCTGGGGAGCCCAACAAGGCAGTTCTTC	CASTLGSPTRQFF
few	TRBV6-1	TRBD1	TRBJ1-5	TGTGCCAGCAGTGAAGCGCTGGGGACAGGGGGTAGCAATCAGCCCCAGCATTTT	CASSEALGTGGSNQPQHF
many	TRBV7-6	TRBD2	TRBJ2-1	TGTGCCAGCAGCTTAAGCATGAGTCTAGCGGGGTATGAGCAGTTCTTC	CASSLSMSLAGYEQFF
few	TRBV27	.	TRBJ1-2	TGTGCCAGCAGCCTGTCCTACCGCTATGGCTACACCTTC	CASSLSYRYGYTF
.	TRBV5-1	TRBD1	TRBJ1-6	TGCGCCAGCAGCCCAGGCGGGACAGGCTATAATTCACCCCTCCACTTT	CASSPGGTGYNSPLHF
few	TRBV5-1	TRBD1	TRBJ1-4	TGCGCCAGCAGCCCCGGACAGGTCGCAACTAATGAAAAACTGTTTTTT	CASSPGQVATNEKLFF
many	TRBV12-3/TRBV12-4	.	TRBJ1-1	TGTGCCAGCAGTTCAACGTCCGACACTGAAGCTTTCTTT	CASSSTSDTEAFF
.	TRBV20-1	TRBD2	TRBJ2-3	TGCAGTGCCCGGGGACTAGCGGGGCCTCGCACAGATACGCAGTATTTT	CSARGLAGPRTDTQYF
few	TRBV25-1	TRBD2	TRBJ2-7	TGTGCCAGCAGTGGAACTAGCGGGACAACCTACGAGCAGTACTTC	CASSGTSGTTYEQYF
.	TRBV25-1	.	TRBJ1-6	TGTGCCAGCAGTGGAACCTTGGGAGAGGTCCGGGTTTCACCCCTCCACTTT	CASSGTLGEVRVSPLHF
.	TRBV4-2	.	TRBJ2-1	TGTGCCAGCAGCCAAGATTGGTCTTCGGAAAGCCAGGAGCAGTTCTTC	CASSQDWSSESQEQFF
few	TRBV27	TRBD2	TRBJ2-3	TGTGCCAGCAGTTTATCGGCCCCAATTGGCGGGAGCCGGACAGATACGCAGTATTTT	CASSLSAPIGGSRTDTQYF
few	TRBV4-3	.	TRBJ2-1	TGCGCCAGCAGCCAAGATAGCCTAGGAGACTACAATGAGCAGTTCTTC	CASSQDSLGDYNEQFF
few	TRBV20-1	TRBD2	TRBJ2-7	TGCAGTGCTAGAGATCCGCGGGAGGCGGTCGACGAGCAGTACTTC	CSARDPREAVDEQYF
many	TRBV12-3/TRBV12-4	.	TRBJ2-7	TGTGCCAGCAGTCCGGACGCCACGGGTCTGTACTTC	CASSPDATGLYF
.	TRBV7-2	TRBD1	TRBJ1-2	TGTGCCAGCAGAATACGACAGGGATCCCCTAGCGGCTACACCTTC	CASRIRQGSPSGYTF
few	TRBV5-1	TRBD1	TRBJ2-3	TGCGCCAGCAGCGCGGGAAGGGACAGGGGAACAGATACGCAGTATTTT	CASSAGRDRGTDTQYF
few	TRBV5-1	.	TRBJ2-5	TGCGCCAGCAGCCCGCCGGGACACGGAGGAAGAGAGACCCAGTACTTC	CASSPPGHGGRETQYF
.	TRBV18	TRBD2	TRBJ2-7	TGTGCCAGCTCATCGTCTAGCGGGCCCTACGAGCAGTACTTC	CASSSSSGPYEQYF
few	TRBV4-1	.	TRBJ1-4	TGCGCCAGCAGCCAAGGGGCAGGGAGGAATGAAAAACTGTTTTTT	CASSQGAGRNEKLFF
few	TRBV12-3/TRBV12-4	.	TRBJ2-1	TGTGCCAGCAGTTTATGGGGGGCGAGCTCCTACAATGAGCAGTTCTTC	CASSLWGASSYNEQFF
many	TRBV7-2	.	TRBJ2-6	TGTGCCAGCAGCTTGGTTGGAGGGTCTGGGGCCAACGTCCTGACTTTC	CASSLVGGSGANVLTF
few	TRBV6-1	.	TRBJ1-6	TGTGCCAGCAGTGAAGTTCCAGGCGGGGATTCACCCCTCCACTTT	CASSEVPGGDSPLHF
.	TRBV12-3/TRBV12-4	TRBD1	TRBJ2-7	TGTGCCAGCAGTCCGCGACAGGGGCAGAACGAGCAGTACTTC	CASSPRQGQNEQYF
many	TRBV5-1	TRBD2	TRBJ2-3	TGCGCCAGCAGCGCCGGACTAGCGGTTAGCACAGATACGCAGTATTTT	CASSAGLAVSTDTQYF
few	TRBV30	.	TRBJ1-2	TGTGCCTGGAGTGTAGAGGGTCAGTACGTCTACACCTTC	CAWSVEGQYVYTF
few	TRBV7-9	.	TRBJ2-7	TGTGCCAGCAGCTGGGGGGGGCGGGAGCCCGCCTACGAGCAGTACTTC	CASSWGGREPAYEQYF
few	TRBV27	TRBD1	TRBJ1-6	TGTGCCAGCGCAGTACAGGGGGCAGTGAATTCACCCCTCCACTTT	CASAVQGAVNSPLHF
many	TRBV10-3	TRBD2	TRBJ2-5	TGTGCCATCAGGAGGACTAGCGGGGGTGGAGAGACCCAGTACTTC	CAIRRTSGGGETQYF
many	TRBV5-1	.	TRBJ2-5	TGCGCCAGCAGCACAGCCGGGACCTGGGAGACCCAGTACTTC	CASSTAGTWETQYF
.	TRBV12-3/TRBV12-4	.	TRBJ2-5	TGTGCCAGCAGCACTGGGCCCCTTGGGGAGACCCAGTACTTC	CASSTGPLGETQYF
.	TRBV2	.	TRBJ1-1	TGTGCCAGCTCTCTTTATTCGAGCCTAGAAGCTTTCTTT	CASSLYSSLEAFF
.	TRBV10-3	TRBD2	TRBJ2-3	TGTGCCATCAGTGATGGAAGCGGGAGGGCAGATACGCAGTATTTT	CAISDGSGRADTQYF
.	TRBV13	.	TRBJ2-1	TGTGCCAGCAGCTTAGAGGGGGGCGCAGGGAATGAGCAGTTCTTC	CASSLEGGAGNEQFF
.	TRBV12-3/TRBV12-4	.	TRBJ2-1	TGTGCCAGCAGTTTAGAGCGGCGGGGCAATGAGCAGTTCTTC	CASSLERRGNEQFF
.	TRBV7-2	.	TRBJ2-6	TGTGCCAGCAGCTTGGTGGGGATAGCCTCTGGGGCCAACGTCCTGACTTTC	CASSLVGIASGANVLTF
few	TRBV5-1	TRBD1	TRBJ2-6	TGCGCCAGCAGCATTCTACAGGGGGCAAATGGGGCCAACGTCCTGACTTTC	CASSILQGANGANVLTF
few	TRBV4-2	.	TRBJ1-2	TGTGCCAGCAGCCAAGAGGAAAACGGAAACTATGGCTACACCTTC	CASSQEENGNYGYTF
many	TRBV20-1	TRBD2	TRBJ2-3	TGCAGTGCCAACCTAGCGGGAGTTGCAGATACGCAGTATTTT	CSANLAGVADTQYF
many	TRBV5-4	TRBD2	TRBJ2-7	TGTGCCAGCAGCACGACTAGCGGGAGTCTAGGTGAGCAGTACTTC	CASSTTSGSLGEQYF
.	TRBV7-9	.	TRBJ2-7	TGTGCCAGCAGCCCCGGGTGGACAGCCGGCGTGGTCGAGCAGTACTTC	CASSPGWTAGVVEQYF